This T cell receptor (beta chain) was documented in a study of control samples from healthy donors and cancer patients. The CDR3 length is 14 residues. Trimming removed 6 bases at V and 2 bases at J, with 14 bases between. Germline values: CDR1 SGHVS, CDR2 FQNEAQ. Clones were sequenced by immunoSEQ multiplex PCR, and TCRdb holds only the in-frame ones, with some missing. The sample lists tens of thousands of clones; approximately 84% were seen once. Sequencing was carried out using PBMCs. The sequence was collected from a man in his 70s with lung cancer. The gene calls are TRBV7-8 and TRBJ2-7; D possibly corresponds to TRBD1 (6 bases). The CDR3 DNA sequence: TGTGCCAGCAGGGCTATCGGACAGCCCTACGAGCAGTACTTC. Encoded protein: CASRAIGQPYEQYF.